The 12 T cell receptor beta chains given below trace back to one sample, sequenced in a study of preoperative IRX-2 immunotherapy in early breast cancer. Clones were read by immunoSEQ multiplex PCR, and TCRdb kept only the in-frame ones, dropping some. The sample contains approximately 44,000 clones, approximately 94% of which appear only once. Treatment specified: preoperative locoregional IRX-2 cytokine immunotherapy. The sample here was tumor tissue, taken after IRX-2 immunotherapy. These receptors all stem from a human donor with breast cancer.

V usage is TRBV7-2 and J usage is TRBJ1-2, with D hard to call. The CDR3 is made up of 13 amino acids. V lost 1 base and J 8 bases, leaving 11 bases between the germline ends. Germline loops: CDR1 SGHTA, CDR2 FQGNSA. The CDR3 sequence: CASSLGGFGGYTF. The DNA of the CDR3 is TGTGCCAGCAGCTTAGGCGGGTTCGGCGGCTACACCTTC. Looking up the rest from reference TRBV7-2 and TRBJ1-2 gives the full variable domain: GAGVSQSPSNKVTEKGKDVELRCDPISGHTALYWYRQSLGQGLEFLIYFQGNSAPDKSGLPSDRFSAERTGGSVSTLTIQRTQQEDSAVYLCASSLGGFGGYTFGSGTRLTVV.

The CDR3 region is CASSPVGTYEQYF. In nucleotides, the CDR3 is TGTGCCAGCAGCCCGGTCGGAACGTACGAGCAGTACTTC. This chain joins TRBV5-4 and TRBJ2-7; D unclear. Germline V gene sequence: CDR1 SGHNT, CDR2 YYREEE (reference sequence). The CDR3 consists of 13 residues. The V gene lost 4 bases and the J gene lost 4 bases, with 12 bases spanning the gap.

The CDR3 region has the DNA TGTGCCAGCAGCCCACAGACGAACTATGGCTACACCTTC. Its translation is CASSPQTNYGYTF. This chain connects TRBV11-2 to TRBJ1-2; D unclear. CDR3 length: 13 amino acids. Trimming removed 5 bases at V and 2 bases at J, with 9 bases between. CDR1 is SGHAT and CDR2 is FQNNGV in the germline V gene. The variable domain in full, completed from reference TRBV11-2 and TRBJ1-2, reads EAGVAQSPRYKIIEKRQSVAFWCNPISGHATLYWYQQILGQGPKLLIQFQNNGVVDDSQLPKDRFSAERLKGVDSTLKIQPAKLEDSAVYLCASSPQTNYGYTFGSGTRLTVV.

The chain couples TRBV7-9 to TRBJ2-1; TRBD1 might be the D (6 bases). V lost 7 bases and J 9 bases, leaving 13 bases between the germline ends. The CDR3 is 12 residues long. Germline-derived CDR1 and CDR2 are SEHNR and FQNEAQ (reference sequence). The CDR3 protein is CASKFRGFEQFF. The CDR3 nucleotides read TGTGCCAGCAAATTTAGGGGGTTTGAGCAGTTCTTC.

The chain uses TRBV5-5 and TRBJ2-1; 7 nucleotides agree with TRBD1. CDR3 length equals 15 residues. From germline, CDR1 is SGHKS and CDR2 YYEKEE (reference sequence). V lost 0 bases to trimming and J lost 3 bases; unmatched junction nucleotides: 3. CDR3: CASSLDGDSYNEQFF. The CDR3 DNA follows: TGTGCCAGCAGCTTGGATGGGGACAGCTACAATGAGCAGTTCTTC.

The chain recombines TRBV19 with TRBJ1-2; D may be TRBD1 (5 bases). Looked up from germline, CDR1 is LNHDA and CDR2 is SQIVND (reference sequence). V was clipped by 4 bases and J by 5 bases, with 17 bases between them. There are 15 residues in the CDR3. The DNA of the CDR3 is TGTGCCAGTAGTAAAGGCTCTACGACAGAGTATGGCTACACCTTC. Its translation is CASSKGSTTEYGYTF.

The V call is TRBV28, the J call TRBJ1-2; the match to TRBD1 covers 11 bases. V shed 7 bases, J shed 3 bases, and the junction held 4 bases outside the gene matches. CDR1 MDHEN and CDR2 SYDVKM come from the germline V gene. The CDR3 has 14 residues. CDR3 in amino acids: CASTRTGGDYGYTF. In DNA form, the CDR3 reads TGTGCCAGCACCCGGACAGGGGGCGACTATGGCTACACCTTC.

The chain uses TRBV28 and TRBJ2-3; 9 positions agree with TRBD2. With V trimmed by 2 bases and J by 2 bases, 2 bases remained unmatched. Germline CDR1 reads MDHEN; CDR2 reads SYDVKM. This CDR3 comprises 15 residues. As DNA, the CDR3 is TGTGCCAGCAGTTTAGGCGGGGGGGCCACAGATACGCAGTATTTT. Its protein is CASSLGGGATDTQYF.

In its sample, this clone was seen once. The genes are TRBV30 and TRBJ1-2, with D perhaps matching TRBD1 (6 bases). The CDR3 extends over 12 amino acids. Germline CDR1 reads GTSNPN; CDR2 reads SVGIG (reference sequence). The V gene lost 1 base and the J gene lost 5 bases, with 8 bases spanning the gap. CDR3 in DNA: TGTGCCTGGAGTGAGACAGGTTATGGCTACACCTTC. Amino acids: CAWSETGYGYTF.

The V gene is TRBV5-1, the J gene TRBJ2-7, with 8 bases that match TRBD2. Germline trimming cut 0 bases from V and 2 bases from J; bases unmatched to any gene: 4. The CDR3 contains 15 residues. In germline, CDR1 is SGHRS, CDR2 YFSETQ. The CDR3 loop is CASSLASGSTYEQYF. The DNA for the CDR3 is TGCGCCAGCAGCTTGGCAAGCGGGAGCACCTACGAGCAGTACTTC.

The chain links TRBV30 to TRBJ2-4; TRBD1 agrees at 8 bases. V shed 5 bases and J 1 base; nucleotides not matched to a gene: 7. Germline V gene lookup returns CDR1 GTSNPN and CDR2 SVGIG (reference sequence). The CDR3 contains 15 residues. This chain's CDR3 is CAWLEQGEAKNIQYF. Here the CDR3 DNA reads TGTGCCTGGCTCGAACAGGGGGAGGCCAAAAACATTCAGTACTTC.

The CDR3 loop reads CSVETGYNEKLFF. The CDR3 coding sequence is TGCAGCGTTGAGACAGGGTATAATGAAAAACTGTTTTTT. The chain couples TRBV29-1 to TRBJ1-4; 7 nucleotides line up with TRBD1. The trim removed 3 bases at V and 4 bases at J, leaving 2 bases unmatched. Germline V gives CDR1 SQVTM, CDR2 ANQGSEA. The CDR3 sequence is 13 residues long. Combining the CDR3 with reference TRBV29-1 and TRBJ1-4 gives the whole variable domain SAVISQKPSRDICQRGTSLTIQCQVDSQVTMMFWYRQQPGQSLTLIATANQGSEATYESGFVIDKFPISRPNLTFSTLTVSNMSPEDSSIYLCSVETGYNEKLFFGSGTQLSVL.